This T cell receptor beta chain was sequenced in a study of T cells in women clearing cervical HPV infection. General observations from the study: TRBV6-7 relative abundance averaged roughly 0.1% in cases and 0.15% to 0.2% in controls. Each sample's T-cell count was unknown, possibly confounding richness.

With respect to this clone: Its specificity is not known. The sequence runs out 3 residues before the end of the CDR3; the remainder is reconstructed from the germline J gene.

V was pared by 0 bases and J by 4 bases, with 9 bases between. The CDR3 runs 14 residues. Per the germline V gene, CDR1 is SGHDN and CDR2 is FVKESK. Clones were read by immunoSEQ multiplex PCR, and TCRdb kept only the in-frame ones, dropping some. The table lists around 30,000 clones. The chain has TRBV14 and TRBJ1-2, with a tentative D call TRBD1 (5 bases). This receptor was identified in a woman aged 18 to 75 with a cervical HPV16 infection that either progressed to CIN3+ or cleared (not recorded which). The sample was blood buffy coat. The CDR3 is CASSQEETAYGYTF. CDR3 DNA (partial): TGTGCCAGCAGCCAAGAGGAGACAGCCTATGGC. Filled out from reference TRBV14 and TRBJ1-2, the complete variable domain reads EAGVTQFPSHSVIEKGQTVTLRCDPISGHDNLYWYRRVMGKEIKFLLHFVKESKQDESGMPNNRFLAERTGGTYSTLKVQPAELEDSGVYFCASSQEETAYGYTFGSGTRLTVV.